The entry below describes one TCR beta chain. Its antigen is as yet unknown. This record belongs to a study of T-cell reconstitution after alpha-beta-depleted transplantation in children. Findings of the study overall: Reportedly, roughly two months post-transplant, alpha-beta T cells arose from several hundred expanded graft clones. In some patients, recipient T cells and intrathymic progenitors surviving conditioning explained high day-60 diversity.

Unique molecular identifiers were built into the TCRbeta library. TCRdb re-derived calls from the PCR reads in MiXCR, one entry per CDR3 protein. The sample contains under 100,000 distinct CDR3 sequences, about 14% of which appear only once. V was clipped by 5 bases and J by 7 bases; unmatched bases: 6. The germline V gene encodes CDR1 SGHVS and CDR2 FNYEAQ. The CDR3 extends over 15 amino acids. The input for sequencing was PBMCs, mostly from graft donor cells, taken 180 days after TCRalphabeta/CD19-depleted stem cell transplant. This clonotype was obtained from a male patient between 2 and 15 years old who had a stem cell transplant for acute lymphoblastic leukemia, so the T cells may come from the graft donor. V and J are TRBV7-6 and TRBJ2-1; 12 positions agree with TRBD2. CDR3 loop: CASSVLAGGLNEQFF. In nucleotides, the CDR3 is TGTGCCAGCAGCGTGCTAGCGGGGGGGTTGAATGAGCAGTTCTTC.